The clone carrying this TCR beta chain turned up a few times. These data are taken from a study of blood T cell repertoires in COVID-19. Study-level information: Material from acute and convalescent COVID-19 was sourced from the United States, Italy and Spain.

TCRdb's table, derived via immunoSEQ multiplex PCR, lists solely in-frame clones and lacks some. The sample holds roughly 150,000 clones, roughly four fifths seen once. Trimming pared 3 bases from V and 0 bases from J, leaving 9 bases between. The CDR3 is made up of 14 amino acids. Per germline, CDR1 LNHNV and CDR2 YYDKDF (reference sequence). The receptor comes from a man between 60 and 75 years old with active or convalescent COVID-19. Material: peripheral blood. The chain joins TRBV15 to TRBJ2-7; D possibly corresponds to TRBD2 (5 bases). CDR3 region: CATSSPGISYEQYF. CDR3 bases: TGTGCCACCAGCAGCCCGGGAATCTCCTACGAGCAGTACTTC.